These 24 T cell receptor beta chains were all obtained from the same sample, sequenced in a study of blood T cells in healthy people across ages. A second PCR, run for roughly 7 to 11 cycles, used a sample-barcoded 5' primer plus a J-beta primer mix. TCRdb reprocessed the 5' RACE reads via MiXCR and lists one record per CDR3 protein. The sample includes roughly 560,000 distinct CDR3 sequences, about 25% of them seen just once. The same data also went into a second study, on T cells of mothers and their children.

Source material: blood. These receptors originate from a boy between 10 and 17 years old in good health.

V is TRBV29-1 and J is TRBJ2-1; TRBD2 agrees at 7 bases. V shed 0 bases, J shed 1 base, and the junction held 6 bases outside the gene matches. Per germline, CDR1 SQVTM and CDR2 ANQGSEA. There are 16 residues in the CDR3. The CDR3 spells CSVEEWLADSYNEQFF. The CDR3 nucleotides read TGCAGCGTTGAAGAATGGCTAGCGGATTCCTACAATGAGCAGTTCTTC.

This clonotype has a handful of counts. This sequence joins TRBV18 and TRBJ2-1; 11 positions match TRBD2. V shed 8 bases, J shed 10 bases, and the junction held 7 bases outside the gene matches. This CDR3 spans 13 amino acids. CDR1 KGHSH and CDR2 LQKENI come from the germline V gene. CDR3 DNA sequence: TGTGCCAGCCTACCCGGGACTAGCGGCGAGCAGTTCTTC. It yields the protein CASLPGTSGEQFF.

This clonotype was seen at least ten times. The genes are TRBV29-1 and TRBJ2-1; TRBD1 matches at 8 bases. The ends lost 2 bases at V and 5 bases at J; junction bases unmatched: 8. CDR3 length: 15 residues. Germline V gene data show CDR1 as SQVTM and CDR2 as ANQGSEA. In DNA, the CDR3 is TGCAGCGTTGAATATGAGGACAGGGAACACAATGAGCAGTTCTTC. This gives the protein CSVEYEDREHNEQFF.

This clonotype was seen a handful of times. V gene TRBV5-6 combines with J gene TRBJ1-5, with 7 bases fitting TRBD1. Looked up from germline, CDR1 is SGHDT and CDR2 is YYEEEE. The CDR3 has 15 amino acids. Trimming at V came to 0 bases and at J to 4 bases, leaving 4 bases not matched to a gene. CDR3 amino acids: CASSLGQGFNQPQHF. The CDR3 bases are TGTGCCAGCAGCTTGGGACAGGGATTTAATCAGCCCCAGCATTTT.

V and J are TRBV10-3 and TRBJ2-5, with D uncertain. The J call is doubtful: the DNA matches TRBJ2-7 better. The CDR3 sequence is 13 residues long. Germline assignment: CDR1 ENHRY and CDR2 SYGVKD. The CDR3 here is CAISELVWDEQYF. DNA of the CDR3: TGTGCCATCAGTGAGCTCGTCTGGGACGAGCAGTACTTC.

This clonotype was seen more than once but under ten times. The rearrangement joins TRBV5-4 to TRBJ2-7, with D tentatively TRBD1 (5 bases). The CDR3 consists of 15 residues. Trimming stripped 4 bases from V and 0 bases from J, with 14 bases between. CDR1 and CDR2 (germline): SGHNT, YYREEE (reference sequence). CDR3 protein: CASSRQGTPSYEQYF. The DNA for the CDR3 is TGTGCCAGCAGCCGTCAGGGAACGCCCTCCTACGAGCAGTACTTC. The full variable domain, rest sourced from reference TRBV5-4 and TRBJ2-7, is ETGVTQSPTHLIKTRGQQVTLRCSSQSGHNTVSWYQQALGQGPQFIFQYYREEENGRGNFPPRFSGLQFPNYSSELNVNALELDDSALYLCASSRQGTPSYEQYFGPGTRLTVT.

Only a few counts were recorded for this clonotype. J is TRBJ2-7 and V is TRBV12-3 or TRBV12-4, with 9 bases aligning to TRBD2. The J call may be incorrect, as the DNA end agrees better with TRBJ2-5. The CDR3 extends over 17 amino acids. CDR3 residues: CASSFGLGTSSRETQYF. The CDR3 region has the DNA TGTGCCAGCAGTTTCGGATTGGGGACTAGCTCACGGGAGACCCAGTACTTC.

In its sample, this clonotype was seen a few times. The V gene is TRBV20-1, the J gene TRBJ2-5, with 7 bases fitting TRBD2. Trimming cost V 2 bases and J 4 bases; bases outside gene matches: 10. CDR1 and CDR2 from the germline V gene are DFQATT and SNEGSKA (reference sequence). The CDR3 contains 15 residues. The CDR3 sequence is CSARLAEHTRETQYF. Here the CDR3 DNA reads TGCAGTGCTAGACTAGCGGAACACACAAGAGAGACCCAGTACTTC.

CDR3 region: CASSLGKVAVEQYF. The DNA for the CDR3 is TGTGCCAGCAGTTTAGGAAAAGTAGCGGTCGAGCAGTACTTC. This chain joins TRBV12-3 or TRBV12-4 and TRBJ2-7, with D perhaps TRBD2 (6 bases). Trimming took off 1 base at V and 6 bases at J, with 13 bases between the two ends. The CDR3 is 14 residues long.

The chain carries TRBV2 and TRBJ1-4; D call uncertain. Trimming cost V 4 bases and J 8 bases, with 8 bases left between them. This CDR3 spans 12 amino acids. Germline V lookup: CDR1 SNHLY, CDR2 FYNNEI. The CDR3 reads CASSVNEEKLFF. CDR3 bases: TGTGCCAGCAGTGTTAATGAAGAAAAACTGTTTTTT.

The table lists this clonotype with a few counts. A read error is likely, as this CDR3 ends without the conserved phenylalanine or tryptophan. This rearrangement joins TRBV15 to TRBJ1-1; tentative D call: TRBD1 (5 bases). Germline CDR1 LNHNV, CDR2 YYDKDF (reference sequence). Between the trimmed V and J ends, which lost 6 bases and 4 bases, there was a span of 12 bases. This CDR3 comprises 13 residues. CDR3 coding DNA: TGTGCCACCAGTATACAGGAGGGCACTGAAGCTTTCCTT. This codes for CATSIQEGTEAFL.

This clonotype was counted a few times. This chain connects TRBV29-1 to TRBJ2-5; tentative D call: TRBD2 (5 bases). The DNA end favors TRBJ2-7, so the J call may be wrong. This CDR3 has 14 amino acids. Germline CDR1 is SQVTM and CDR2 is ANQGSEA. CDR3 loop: CSALREQTYYEQYF. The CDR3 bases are TGCAGCGCCCTCCGGGAACAGACCTATTACGAGCAGTACTTC.

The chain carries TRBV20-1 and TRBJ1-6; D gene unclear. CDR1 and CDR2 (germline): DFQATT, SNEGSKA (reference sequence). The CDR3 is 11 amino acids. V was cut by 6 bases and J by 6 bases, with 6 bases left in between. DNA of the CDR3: TGCAGTGCATGGCTTAATTCACCCCTCCACTTT. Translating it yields CSAWLNSPLHF.

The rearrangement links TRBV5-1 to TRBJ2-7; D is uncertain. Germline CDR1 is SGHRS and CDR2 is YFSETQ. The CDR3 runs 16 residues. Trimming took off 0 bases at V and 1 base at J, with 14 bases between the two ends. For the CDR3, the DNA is TGCGCCAGCAGCTTGGCTGCGGCAGGTTCTTCCTACGAGCAGTACTTC. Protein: CASSLAAAGSSYEQYF.

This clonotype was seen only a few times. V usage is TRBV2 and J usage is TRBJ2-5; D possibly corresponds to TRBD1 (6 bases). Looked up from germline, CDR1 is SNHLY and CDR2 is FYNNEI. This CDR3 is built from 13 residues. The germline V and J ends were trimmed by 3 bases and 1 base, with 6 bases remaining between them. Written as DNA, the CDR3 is TGTGCCAGCAGTGAGGACAGCCAAGAGACCCAGTACTTC. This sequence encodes CASSEDSQETQYF.

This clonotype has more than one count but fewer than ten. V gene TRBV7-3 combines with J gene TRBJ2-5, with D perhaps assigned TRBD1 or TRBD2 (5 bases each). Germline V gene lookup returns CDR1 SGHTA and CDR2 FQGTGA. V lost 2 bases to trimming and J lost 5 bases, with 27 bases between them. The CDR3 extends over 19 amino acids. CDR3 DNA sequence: TGTGCCAGCAGCTTAGTGCGGCCCCGGACACTCCGATCGGGGGAGACCCAGTACTTC. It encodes CASSLVRPRTLRSGETQYF.

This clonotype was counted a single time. The CDR3 loop is CASSPPSYQETQYF. Here the CDR3 DNA reads TGTGCCAGCAGCCCTCCATCGTACCAAGAGACCCAGTACTTC. V usage is TRBV7-9 and J usage is TRBJ2-5; no firm D call. Germline-derived CDR1 and CDR2 are SEHNR and FQNEAQ (reference sequence). The CDR3 spans 14 residues. With 5 bases removed from V and 0 bases from J, the gap between germline ends came to 10 bases.

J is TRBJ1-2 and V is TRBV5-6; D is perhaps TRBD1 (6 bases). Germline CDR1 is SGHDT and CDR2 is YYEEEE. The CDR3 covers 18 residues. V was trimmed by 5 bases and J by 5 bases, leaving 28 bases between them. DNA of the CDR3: TGTGCCAGCAGATCCGCGGGATGGGACATCTCGCGGGGATATGGCTACACCTTC. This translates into CASRSAGWDISRGYGYTF. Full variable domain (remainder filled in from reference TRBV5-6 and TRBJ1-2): DAGVTQSPTHLIKTRGQQVTLRCSPKSGHDTVSWYQQALGQGPQFIFQYYEEEERQRGNFPDRFSGHQFPNYSSELNVNALLLGDSALYLCASRSAGWDISRGYGYTFGSGTRLTVV.

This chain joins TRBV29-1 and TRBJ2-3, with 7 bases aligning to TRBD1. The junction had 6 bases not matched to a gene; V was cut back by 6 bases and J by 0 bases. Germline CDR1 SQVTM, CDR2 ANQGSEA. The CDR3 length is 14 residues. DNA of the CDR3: TGCAGCGTAGGACAGGACCTAAGCACAGATACGCAGTATTTT. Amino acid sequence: CSVGQDLSTDTQYF.

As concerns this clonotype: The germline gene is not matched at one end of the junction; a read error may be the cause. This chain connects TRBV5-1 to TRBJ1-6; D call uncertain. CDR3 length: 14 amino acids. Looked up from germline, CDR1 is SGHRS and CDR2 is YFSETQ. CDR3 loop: CASSLDENNSPLHF. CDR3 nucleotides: TGCGCTAGCAGCTTGGACGAGAATAATTCACCCCTCCACTTT.

DNA of the CDR3: TGTGCCAGCAGCCAAGACCCCGGGACACCCCTCGAGCAGTACTTC. Protein product: CASSQDPGTPLEQYF. The J gene is TRBJ2-7, the V gene TRBV3-1; possible D gene TRBD1, 6 bases. Between the trimmed V and J ends, which lost 0 bases and 6 bases, there was a span of 15 bases. This CDR3 region has 15 residues. Germline V gene lookup returns CDR1 LGHDT and CDR2 YNNKEL (reference sequence).

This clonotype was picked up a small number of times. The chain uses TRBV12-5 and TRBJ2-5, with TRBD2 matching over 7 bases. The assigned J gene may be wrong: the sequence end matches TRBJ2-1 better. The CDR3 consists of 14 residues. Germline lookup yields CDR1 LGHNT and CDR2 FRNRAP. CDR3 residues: CASGMGGEYNEQFF. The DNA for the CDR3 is TGTGCTAGTGGTATGGGGGGGGAGTACAATGAGCAGTTCTTC.

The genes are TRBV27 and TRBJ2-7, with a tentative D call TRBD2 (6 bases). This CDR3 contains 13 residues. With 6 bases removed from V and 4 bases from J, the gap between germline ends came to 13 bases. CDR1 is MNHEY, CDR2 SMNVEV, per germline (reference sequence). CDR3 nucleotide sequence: TGTGCCAGCAGCCGGAGGGCAGGGTACGAGCAGTACTTC. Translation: CASSRRAGYEQYF.

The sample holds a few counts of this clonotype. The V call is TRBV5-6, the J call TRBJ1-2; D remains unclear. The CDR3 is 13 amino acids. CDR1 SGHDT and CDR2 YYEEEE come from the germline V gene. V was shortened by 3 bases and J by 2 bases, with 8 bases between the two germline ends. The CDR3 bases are TGTGCCAGCAGCTCGGTAGCAAACTATGGCTACACCTTC. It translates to CASSSVANYGYTF.